This entry lists 29 T cell receptor beta chains sequenced from one sample in a study of Ad26.COV2.S vaccination and SARS-CoV-2 variants (dated by TCRdb to the early 2020s). Libraries came from the immunoSEQ multiplex PCR assay. TCRdb mirrors the immuneACCESS table, restricted to in-frame sequences. Some clones are absent from its copies; in checked studies, under half trace to an unresolved V gene, and the reason for the others is unknown. In all, the sample holds some 480,000 clones, and roughly nine tenths of those were seen once. Around 13% of the sample is taken by the ten largest. The treatment or condition label on this specimen signifies: around 19 received Ad26.COV2.S at low or high dose, single or two shots; a few received placebo; per-sample allocation not given. For vaccine and placebo recipients, repertoires were sequenced using samples collected on day 63 after the first injection.

Sequenced material: peripheral blood, taken in a trial of Ad26.COV2.S vaccine versus placebo. These receptor sequences come from a person between 18 and 60 years old who received the Ad26.COV2.S COVID-19 vaccine or a placebo.

This sequence joins TRBV11-3 and TRBJ2-1; 9 nucleotides agree with TRBD1. With 5 bases clipped from V and 8 bases from J, the junction kept 10 bases outside the gene matches. Germline lookup yields CDR1 SGHNT and CDR2 YENEEA. The CDR3 has 15 residues. The CDR3 nucleotides read TGTGCCAGCAGCCGTGGGACAGGGCCTACGGATGAGCAGTTCTTC. Translated, it gives CASSRGTGPTDEQFF.

This clone came up once. J is TRBJ1-1 and V is TRBV5-4; D perhaps matches TRBD1 (5 bases). The V gene's germline CDR1 is SGHNT and CDR2 YYREEE (reference sequence). This CDR3 region has 14 residues. V was shortened by 4 bases and J by 0 bases, with 10 bases between the two germline ends. The CDR3 reads CASSKGHVNTEAFF. CDR3 in DNA: TGTGCCAGCAGCAAAGGACACGTGAACACTGAAGCTTTCTTT.

The V and J genes are TRBV6-2 or TRBV6-3 and TRBJ1-2; TRBD1 aligns across 7 bases. The CDR3 length is 15 residues. CDR1 MNHEY and CDR2 SVGEGT come from the germline V gene. V dropped 5 bases and J dropped 2; count of bases not matched to a gene: 8. The DNA for the CDR3 is TGTGCCAGCAGTACAAGACAGGGAACGAACTATGGCTACACCTTC. Translating it yields CASSTRQGTNYGYTF.

This clone was picked up one time. The chain joins TRBV7-8 to TRBJ2-2, with D perhaps TRBD2 (6 bases). The CDR3 sequence is 15 residues long. In germline, CDR1 is SGHVS, CDR2 FQNEAQ. V shed 6 bases and J shed 4 bases, with 15 bases lying between them. The chain's CDR3 is CASRALRDSTGELFF. As DNA, the CDR3 is TGTGCCAGCAGGGCCTTGCGGGATAGCACCGGGGAGCTGTTTTTT.

The rearrangement uses TRBV5-1 and TRBJ2-1; 9 bases map to TRBD2. The CDR3 length is 17 residues. V shed 3 bases, J shed 7 bases, and the junction held 14 bases outside the gene matches. The germline CDR1 and CDR2 sequences are SGHRS and YFSETQ. The CDR3 DNA follows: TGCGCCAGCAGCTCCCCCGACCTTAGCGGGAGTCGTAATGAGCAGTTCTTC. It yields the protein CASSSPDLSGSRNEQFF.

This chain joins TRBV11-2 and TRBJ1-1; D gene uncertain. This CDR3 has 13 amino acids. CDR1 is SGHAT and CDR2 is FQNNGV in the germline V gene. V gave up 1 base and J gave up 10 bases, with 13 bases separating them. CDR3 sequence: CASSLGPWAPAFF. The CDR3 DNA is TGTGCCAGCAGCTTAGGCCCATGGGCACCAGCTTTCTTT. Based on the CDR3 plus reference TRBV11-2 and TRBJ1-1, the full variable domain is EAGVAQSPRYKIIEKRQSVAFWCNPISGHATLYWYQQILGQGPKLLIQFQNNGVVDDSQLPKDRFSAERLKGVDSTLKIQPAKLEDSAVYLCASSLGPWAPAFFGQGTRLTVV.

The chain employs TRBV3-1 (or the pseudogene TRBV3-2) and TRBJ1-2; D is undetermined. From germline, CDR1 is LGHDT and CDR2 YNNKEL (reference sequence). The CDR3 has 13 amino acids. The V gene lost 0 bases and the J gene lost 7 bases, with 9 bases spanning the gap. This CDR3 is CASSQDWFGGYTF. DNA for the CDR3: TGTGCCAGCAGCCAAGATTGGTTTGGTGGCTACACCTTC.

The chain joins TRBV7-3 to TRBJ2-1; D remains unclear. The germline V and J ends were trimmed by 5 bases and 8 bases, with 7 bases remaining between them. From germline, CDR1 is SGHTA and CDR2 FQGTGA. The CDR3 extends over 11 amino acids. Here the CDR3 reads CASSIEDEQFF. CDR3 nucleotide sequence: TGTGCCAGCAGCATAGAGGATGAGCAGTTCTTC.

The chain combines TRBV6-4 with TRBJ1-6; D may be TRBD1 (5 bases). The CDR3 totals 14 residues. V was clipped by 0 bases and J by 10 bases, with 10 bases between them. Germline CDR1 and CDR2: MRHNA and SNTAGT. CDR3 amino acids: CASSDSGGGSPLHF. CDR3 nucleotide sequence: TGTGCCAGCAGTGACTCTGGCGGGGGGTCACCCCTCCACTTT.

V gene TRBV11-2 combines with J gene TRBJ1-2, with D possibly matching TRBD1 (6 bases). Trimming took 5 bases from V and 5 from J, leaving 15 bases between them. Looked up from germline, CDR1 is SGHAT and CDR2 is FQNNGV. The CDR3 runs 14 residues. CDR3 in DNA: TGTGCCAGCAGCGCCGGGACAACCCTTTATGGCTACACCTTC. It codes for CASSAGTTLYGYTF.

The gene calls are TRBV28 and TRBJ1-1; 7 bases fit TRBD1. Germline V lookup: CDR1 MDHEN, CDR2 SYDVKM. V dropped 6 bases and J dropped 0; count of bases not matched to a gene: 10. The CDR3 contains 16 residues. CDR3: CASSLYRQGVNTEAFF. In nucleotides, the CDR3 is TGTGCCAGCAGCCTCTACCGACAGGGAGTGAACACTGAAGCTTTCTTT.

This clone was seen ten or more times. V and J are TRBV3-1 (or the pseudogene TRBV3-2) and TRBJ2-7, with D possibly matching TRBD1 (6 bases). Germline V lookup: CDR1 LGHDT, CDR2 YNNKEL (reference sequence). There are 16 residues in the CDR3. The ends were cut back, 0 bases at V and 4 bases at J, with 16 bases in the middle. CDR3 DNA: TGTGCCAGCAGCCAAGAGTGGGCAGGGGAAAAATACGAGCAGTACTTC. It specifies CASSQEWAGEKYEQYF.

This clone was seen a few times. The chain carries TRBV7-9 and TRBJ2-7; D is unclear. This CDR3 region has 14 residues. Trimming shortened V by 7 bases and J by 6 bases, and 19 bases separated the two germline ends. The germline CDR1 and CDR2 sequences are SEHNR and FQNEAQ (reference sequence). CDR3 sequence: CASTMARPLSEQYF. The CDR3 DNA reads as TGTGCCAGCACCATGGCCAGACCCTTAAGCGAGCAGTACTTC.

The genes are TRBV19 and TRBJ2-7; no reliable D call. The length of the CDR3 is 12 residues. The V gene's germline CDR1 is LNHDA and CDR2 SQIVND (reference sequence). V was trimmed by 1 base and J by 3 bases, leaving 4 bases between them. The chain's CDR3 is CASSIGSYEQYF. The DNA for the CDR3 is TGTGCCAGTAGTATAGGAAGCTACGAGCAGTACTTC.

DNA for the CDR3: TGCGCCAGCAGCTTGGCAGCGGGAGCGCTTCTCAGCACAGATACGCAGTATTTT. Translated, it gives CASSLAAGALLSTDTQYF. The rearrangement uses TRBV5-1 and TRBJ2-3, with TRBD2 matching 8 bases. The germline V gene has CDR1 SGHRS and CDR2 YFSETQ. Trimming removed 0 bases from V and 0 bases from J; junction bases left unmatched: 9. The CDR3 totals 18 residues. The full variable domain, rest sourced from reference TRBV5-1 and TRBJ2-3, is KAGVTQTPRYLIKTRGQQVTLSCSPISGHRSVSWYQQTPGQGLQFLFEYFSETQRNKGNFPGRFSGRQFSNSRSEMNVSTLELGDSALYLCASSLAAGALLSTDTQYFGPGTRLTVL.

CDR3 DNA sequence: TGTGCCAGTAGTATAGTGACTAGCGGGATAGTCGAGCAGTACTTC. This translates into CASSIVTSGIVEQYF. The J gene is TRBJ2-7, the V gene TRBV19; 11 nucleotides agree with TRBD2. The CDR3 totals 15 residues. CDR1 is LNHDA and CDR2 is SQIVND in the germline V gene (reference sequence). J lost 6 bases, V lost 1 base, and 5 bases had no gene match. Combining the CDR3 with reference TRBV19 and TRBJ2-7 gives the whole variable domain DGGITQSPKYLFRKEGQNVTLSCEQNLNHDAMYWYRQDPGQGLRLIYYSQIVNDFQKGDIAEGYSVSREKKESFPLTVTSAQKNPTAFYLCASSIVTSGIVEQYFGPGTRLTVT.

V and J are TRBV10-3 and TRBJ2-7, with 8 bases aligning to TRBD1. The CDR3 spans 12 residues. In germline, CDR1 is ENHRY, CDR2 SYGVKD. V shed 2 bases, J shed 6 bases, and the junction held 0 bases outside the gene matches. The CDR3 nucleotides read TGTGCCATCAGTGAGACAGGGGGCGAGCAGTACTTC. Translating it yields CAISETGGEQYF.

The chain employs TRBV9 and TRBJ2-1, with TRBD2 matching over 12 bases. Per the germline V gene, CDR1 is SGDLS and CDR2 is YYNGEE. Trimming removed 0 bases from V and 9 bases from J; junction bases left unmatched: 4. The CDR3 is 15 residues long. CDR3 in amino acids: CASSVVASGRVEQFF. The DNA of the CDR3 is TGTGCCAGCAGCGTAGTGGCTAGCGGGAGGGTTGAGCAGTTCTTC.

This clone occurred once. The chain links TRBV6-6 to TRBJ1-5; no firm D call. V was cut by 0 bases and J by 4 bases, with 7 bases left in between. The CDR3 totals 14 residues. Germline V lookup: CDR1 MNHNY, CDR2 SVGAGI (reference sequence). For the CDR3, the DNA is TGTGCCAGCAGTTACTCGAGTCATAATCAGCCCCAGCATTTT. It specifies CASSYSSHNQPQHF.

In this sample, this clone turned up once. The chain carries TRBV21-1 and TRBJ1-5; the D call TRBD1 from the table was never checked on the DNA. TRBV21-1 counts as a pseudogene. The CDR3 spans 17 residues. In nucleotides, the CDR3 is TGTGCCAGACTTAGGGGGACAGGGAACAGCCAAGATCAGCCCCAGCATTTT. Its protein is CARLRGTGNSQDQPQHF.

The chain employs TRBV4-1 and TRBJ2-1; 7 bases agree with TRBD2. The ends lost 3 bases at V and 1 base at J; junction bases unmatched: 0. The V gene's germline CDR1 is MGHRA and CDR2 YSYEKL. This CDR3 region has 14 residues. The CDR3 reads CASSQRESYNEQFF. As DNA, the CDR3 is TGCGCCAGCAGCCAGCGGGAGTCCTACAATGAGCAGTTCTTC.

The chain has TRBV7-9 and TRBJ1-6; D is unresolved. V shed 1 base and J shed 7 bases, with 14 bases lying between them. Germline loops: CDR1 SEHNR, CDR2 FQNEAQ (reference sequence). The CDR3 is 16 residues long. CDR3 in amino acids: CASSLVGSTRNSPLHF. DNA of the CDR3: TGTGCCAGCAGCTTAGTCGGCAGTACAAGGAATTCACCCCTCCACTTT.

This chain connects TRBV30 to TRBJ2-2, with D perhaps matching TRBD1 or TRBD2 (5 bases each). V gave up 6 bases and J gave up 1 base, with 12 bases separating them. Germline assignment: CDR1 GTSNPN and CDR2 SVGIG (reference sequence). This CDR3 region has 14 residues. CDR3 loop: CACRGEQNTGELFF. The CDR3 DNA reads as TGTGCCTGCCGAGGGGAGCAGAACACCGGGGAGCTGTTTTTT.

The rearrangement joins TRBV4-2 to TRBJ2-5, with D perhaps TRBD2 (6 bases). CDR3 length: 17 residues. Trimming took 1 base from V and 0 from J, leaving 15 bases between them. Germline V gives CDR1 LGHNA, CDR2 YNFKEQ. The CDR3 sequence: CASSQGGGAGHQETQYF. The CDR3 coding sequence is TGTGCCAGCAGCCAAGGGGGCGGGGCGGGCCACCAAGAGACCCAGTACTTC.

The V gene is TRBV12-3 or TRBV12-4, the J gene TRBJ2-7; D possibly corresponds to TRBD2 (5 bases). The CDR3 contains 12 residues. The V end was cut by 6 bases, the J end by 6 bases, with 12 bases between. CDR3 amino acids: CASRDLRSEQYF. In DNA form, the CDR3 reads TGTGCCAGCAGGGACTTACGGAGCGAGCAGTACTTC.

On this clone itself: This specimen includes other DNA sequences encoding the same CDR3. The V gene is TRBV5-1, the J gene TRBJ2-6; D uncertain. Trimming took 0 bases from V and 1 from J, leaving 8 bases between them. CDR1 is SGHRS and CDR2 is YFSETQ in the germline V gene. The CDR3 is made up of 16 amino acids. CDR3 in DNA: TGCGCCAGCAGCTTGGCTGTAGGGTCTGGGGCCAACGTCCTGACTTTC. This gives the protein CASSLAVGSGANVLTF.

V usage is TRBV29-1 and J usage is TRBJ1-3; 8 positions match TRBD1. The length of the CDR3 is 16 residues. CDR1 is SQVTM and CDR2 is ANQGSEA in the germline V gene. J gave up 2 bases and V 4 bases, and 10 bases lay outside the gene matches. CDR3 sequence: CSVVGQGGYAGNTIYF. CDR3 sequence (DNA): TGCAGCGTTGTTGGACAGGGAGGGTACGCTGGAAACACCATATATTTT.

CDR3 bases: TGTGCCAGCAGTTCTAGCGGAACCACCGGGGAGCTGTTTTTT. It yields the protein CASSSSGTTGELFF. The chain employs TRBV6-2 or TRBV6-3 and TRBJ2-2, with TRBD2 matching over 7 bases. Germline V gene sequence: CDR1 MNHEY, CDR2 SVGEGT. The CDR3 has 14 residues. J gave up 4 bases and V 4 bases, and 3 bases lay outside the gene matches.

The rearrangement joins TRBV29-1 to TRBJ2-5; D might be TRBD2 (5 bases). The V gene's germline CDR1 is SQVTM and CDR2 ANQGSEA. V was cut by 2 bases and J by 2 bases, with 12 bases left in between. CDR3 length equals 14 residues. CDR3 in DNA: TGCAGCGTTGAACGTCGGCTAGCTCAAGAGACCCAGTACTTC. Its protein product is CSVERRLAQETQYF.